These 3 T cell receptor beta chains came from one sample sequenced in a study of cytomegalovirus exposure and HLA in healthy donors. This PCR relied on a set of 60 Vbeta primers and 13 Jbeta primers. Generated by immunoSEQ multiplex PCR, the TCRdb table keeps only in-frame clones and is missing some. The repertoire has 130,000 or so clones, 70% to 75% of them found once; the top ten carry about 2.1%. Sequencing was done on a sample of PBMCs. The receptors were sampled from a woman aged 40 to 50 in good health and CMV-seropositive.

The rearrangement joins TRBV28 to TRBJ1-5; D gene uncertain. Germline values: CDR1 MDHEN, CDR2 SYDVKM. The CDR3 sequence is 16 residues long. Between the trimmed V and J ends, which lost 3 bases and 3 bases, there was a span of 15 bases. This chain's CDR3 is CASSFEGWVLNQPQHF. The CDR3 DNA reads TGTGCCAGCAGTTTTGAGGGATGGGTCCTCAATCAGCCCCAGCATTTT.

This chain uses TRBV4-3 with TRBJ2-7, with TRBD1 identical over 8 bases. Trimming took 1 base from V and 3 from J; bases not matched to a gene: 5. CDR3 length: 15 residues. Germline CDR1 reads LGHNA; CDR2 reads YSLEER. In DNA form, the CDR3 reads TGCGCCAGCAGCCAAGCGCACGGGACAGGCTACGAGCAGTACTTC. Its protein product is CASSQAHGTGYEQYF.

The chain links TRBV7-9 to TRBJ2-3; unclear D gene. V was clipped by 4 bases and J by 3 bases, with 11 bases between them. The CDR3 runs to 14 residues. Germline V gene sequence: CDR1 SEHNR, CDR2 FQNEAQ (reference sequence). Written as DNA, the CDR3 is TGTGCCAGCAGCTACAGTAAGGTGACAGATACGCAGTATTTT. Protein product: CASSYSKVTDTQYF.